Reported below is one T cell receptor beta chain. The data originate from a study of blood T cell repertoires in COVID-19. Study context: The origin of the acute and convalescent COVID-19 samples was the United States, Italy and Spain.

Per the original data handling: Cell counts per sample came from amplifying reference gene primers. Generated by immunoSEQ multiplex PCR, the TCRdb table keeps only in-frame clones and is missing some. V, J and clone size are those of that table, while D and trimming were read from the DNA. The sample yields 55,000 to 80,000 clones, approximately 91% seen once. Specimen: peripheral blood. This TCR was sampled from a human donor in a cohort sampled during active COVID-19.

The CDR3 region has the DNA TGTGCCAGCAGACCGGGGGACTACGAGCAGTACTTC. It yields the protein CASRPGDYEQYF. The chain carries TRBV28 and TRBJ2-7; perhaps TRBD2 as D (6 bases). V was shortened by 6 bases and J by 3 bases, with 9 bases between the two germline ends. This CDR3 is 12 amino acids long. Germline V lookup: CDR1 MDHEN, CDR2 SYDVKM.